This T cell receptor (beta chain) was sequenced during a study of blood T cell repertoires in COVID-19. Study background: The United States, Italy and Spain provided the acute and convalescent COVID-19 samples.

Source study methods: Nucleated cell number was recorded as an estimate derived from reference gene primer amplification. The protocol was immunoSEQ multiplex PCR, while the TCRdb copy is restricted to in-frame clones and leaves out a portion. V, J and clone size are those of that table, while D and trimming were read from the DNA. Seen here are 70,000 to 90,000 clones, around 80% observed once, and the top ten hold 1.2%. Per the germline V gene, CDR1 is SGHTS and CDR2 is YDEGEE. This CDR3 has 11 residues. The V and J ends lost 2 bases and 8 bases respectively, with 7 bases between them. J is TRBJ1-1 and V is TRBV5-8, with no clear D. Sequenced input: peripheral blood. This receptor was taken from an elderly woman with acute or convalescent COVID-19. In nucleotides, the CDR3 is TGTGCCAGCAGCTTCAGTCTCGAAGCTTTCTTT. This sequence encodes CASSFSLEAFF.